This T cell receptor beta chain was documented in a study of response to subunit inactivated influenza vaccine. Study-level findings and limits: With each seasonal influenza vaccination, the authors suggested, few new T cells are recruited.

The CDR3 contains 18 residues. One entry per CDR3 protein, called by TCRdb with MiXCR from the RT-PCR reads. The data contain hundreds of thousands of distinct CDR3 sequences, approximately 12% of them seen just once; the ten biggest clones take up about an eighth. As to this clonotype: What it binds is not known. One junction end does not reproduce the germline sequence, and a read error may be involved.

The chain carries TRBV12-3 or TRBV12-4 and TRBJ2-1; D could derive from TRBD1 or TRBD2 (5 bases each). Sequencing used PBMCs from blood, obtained 45 days after vaccination. This TCR came from a man in his fifties who received an inactivated influenza vaccine. CDR3 DNA: TGTACCAGCAGTTTAGACCAATCCGGGACCGCAAATTACAATGAGCAGTTCTTC. It specifies CTSSLDQSGTANYNEQFF.